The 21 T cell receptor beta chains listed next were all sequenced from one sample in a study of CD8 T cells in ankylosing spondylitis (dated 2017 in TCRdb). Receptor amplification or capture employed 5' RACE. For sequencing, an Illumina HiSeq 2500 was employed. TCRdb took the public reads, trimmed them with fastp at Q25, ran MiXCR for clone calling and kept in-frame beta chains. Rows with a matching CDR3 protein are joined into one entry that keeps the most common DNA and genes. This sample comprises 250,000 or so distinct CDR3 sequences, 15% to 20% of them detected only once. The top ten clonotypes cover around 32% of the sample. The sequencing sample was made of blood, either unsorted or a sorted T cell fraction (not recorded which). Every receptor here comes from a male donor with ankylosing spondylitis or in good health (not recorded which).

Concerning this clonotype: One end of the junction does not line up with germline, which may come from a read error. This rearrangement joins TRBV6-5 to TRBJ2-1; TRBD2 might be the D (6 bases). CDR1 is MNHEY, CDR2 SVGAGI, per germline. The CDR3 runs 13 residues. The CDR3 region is CDSSYGTVNEQFF. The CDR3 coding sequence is TGTGACAGCAGTTACGGGACTGTCAATGAGCAGTTCTTC.

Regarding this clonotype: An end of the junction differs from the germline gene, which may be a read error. The CDR3 DNA sequence: TGCGCCAGCAGCCAAGAAAGCGGGAGTTTTCTCCGCTTC. Amino acids: CASSQESGSFLRF. J is TRBJ2-7 and V is TRBV4-1; 8 bases align to TRBD2. The germline V gene encodes CDR1 MGHRA and CDR2 YSYEKL. This CDR3 comprises 13 residues.

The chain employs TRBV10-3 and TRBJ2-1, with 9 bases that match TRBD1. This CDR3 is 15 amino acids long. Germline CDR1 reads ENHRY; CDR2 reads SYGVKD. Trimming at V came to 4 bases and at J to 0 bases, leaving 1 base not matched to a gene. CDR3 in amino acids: CAISGTGASYNEQFF. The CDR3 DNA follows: TGTGCCATCAGTGGGACAGGGGCCTCCTACAATGAGCAGTTCTTC.

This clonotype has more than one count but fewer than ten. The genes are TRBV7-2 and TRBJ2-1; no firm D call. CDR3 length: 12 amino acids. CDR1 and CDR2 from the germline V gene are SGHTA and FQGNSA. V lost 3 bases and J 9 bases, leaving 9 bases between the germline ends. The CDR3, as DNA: TGTGCCAGCAGCTTCTGGAATTCTGAGCAGTTCTTC. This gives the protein CASSFWNSEQFF.

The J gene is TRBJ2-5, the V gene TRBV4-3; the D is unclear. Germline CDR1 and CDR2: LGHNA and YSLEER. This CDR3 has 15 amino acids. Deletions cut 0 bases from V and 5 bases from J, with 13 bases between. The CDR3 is CASSQDDGPGETQYF. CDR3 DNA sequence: TGCGCCAGCAGCCAAGACGATGGGCCCGGGGAGACCCAGTACTTC.

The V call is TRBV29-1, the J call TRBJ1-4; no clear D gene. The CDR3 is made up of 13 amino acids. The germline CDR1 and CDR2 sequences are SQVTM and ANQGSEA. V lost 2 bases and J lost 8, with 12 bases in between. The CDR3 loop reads CSVEIAEREKLFF. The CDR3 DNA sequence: TGCAGCGTTGAAATTGCAGAGCGAGAAAAACTGTTTTTT. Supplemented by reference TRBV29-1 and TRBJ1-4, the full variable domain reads SAVISQKPSRDICQRGTSLTIQCQVDSQVTMMFWYRQQPGQSLTLIATANQGSEATYESGFVIDKFPISRPNLTFSTLTVSNMSPEDSSIYLCSVEIAEREKLFFGSGTQLSVL.

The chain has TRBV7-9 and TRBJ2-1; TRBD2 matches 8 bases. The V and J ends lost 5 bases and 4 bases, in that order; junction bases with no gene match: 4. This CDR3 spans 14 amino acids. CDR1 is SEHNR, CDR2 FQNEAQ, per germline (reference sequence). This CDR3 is CASSPGLVYNEQFF. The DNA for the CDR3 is TGTGCCAGCAGCCCGGGACTAGTGTACAATGAGCAGTTCTTC.

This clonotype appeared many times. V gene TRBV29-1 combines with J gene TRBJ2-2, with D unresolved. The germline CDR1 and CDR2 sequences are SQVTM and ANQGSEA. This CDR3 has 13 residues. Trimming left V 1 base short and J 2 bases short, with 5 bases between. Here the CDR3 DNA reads TGCAGCGTTGAAGGCAGCAACACCGGGGAGCTGTTTTTT. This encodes CSVEGSNTGELFF.

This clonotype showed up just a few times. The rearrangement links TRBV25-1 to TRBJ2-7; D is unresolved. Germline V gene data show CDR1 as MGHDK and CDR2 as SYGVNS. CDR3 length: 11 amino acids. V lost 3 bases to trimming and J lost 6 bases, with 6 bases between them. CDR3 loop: CASSDLGEQYF. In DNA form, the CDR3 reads TGTGCCAGCAGTGACCTCGGCGAGCAGTACTTC.

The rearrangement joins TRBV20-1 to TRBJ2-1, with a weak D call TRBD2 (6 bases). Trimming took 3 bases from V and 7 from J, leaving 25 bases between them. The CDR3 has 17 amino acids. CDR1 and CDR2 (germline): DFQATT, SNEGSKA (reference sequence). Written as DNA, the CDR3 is TGCAGTGCTAGGGAAACCGGATGGACTACCGAATTAAATGAGCAGTTCTTC. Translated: CSARETGWTTELNEQFF.

The CDR3 is CASSAGLAGPYEQYF. The DNA for the CDR3 is TGTGCCAGCAGTGCGGGACTAGCGGGACCTTACGAGCAGTACTTC. The chain has TRBV6-1 and TRBJ2-7; 13 positions match TRBD2. V was clipped by 4 bases and J by 4 bases; unmatched bases: 4. The CDR3 is 15 amino acids. Germline CDR1 and CDR2: MNHNS and SASEGT.

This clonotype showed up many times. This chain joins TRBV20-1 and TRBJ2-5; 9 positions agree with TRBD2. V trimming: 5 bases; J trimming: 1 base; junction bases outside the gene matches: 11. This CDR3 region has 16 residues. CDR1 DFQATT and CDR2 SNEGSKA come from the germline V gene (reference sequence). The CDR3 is CSAPEWTSVFQETQYF. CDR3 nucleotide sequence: TGCAGTGCTCCAGAATGGACTAGCGTTTTCCAAGAGACCCAGTACTTC.

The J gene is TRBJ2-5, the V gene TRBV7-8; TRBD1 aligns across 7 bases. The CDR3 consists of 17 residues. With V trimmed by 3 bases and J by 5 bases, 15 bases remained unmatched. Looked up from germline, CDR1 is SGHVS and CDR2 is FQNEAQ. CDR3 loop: CASSFELFGTVAETQYF. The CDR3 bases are TGTGCCAGCAGCTTCGAGTTGTTTGGGACAGTTGCGGAGACCCAGTACTTC.

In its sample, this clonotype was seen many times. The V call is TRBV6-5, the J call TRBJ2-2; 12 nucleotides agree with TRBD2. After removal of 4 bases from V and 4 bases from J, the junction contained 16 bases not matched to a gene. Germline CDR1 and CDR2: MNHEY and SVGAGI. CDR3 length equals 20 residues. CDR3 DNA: TGTGCCAGCAGTTTCCCGCCCCTAGCGGGAGGGCCTTCGAGCACCGGGGAGCTGTTTTTT. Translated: CASSFPPLAGGPSSTGELFF.

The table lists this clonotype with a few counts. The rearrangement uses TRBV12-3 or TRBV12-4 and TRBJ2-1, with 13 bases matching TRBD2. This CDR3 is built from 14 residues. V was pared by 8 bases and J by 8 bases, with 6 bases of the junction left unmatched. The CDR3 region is CASDWTSGSHEQFF. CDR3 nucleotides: TGTGCCAGCGATTGGACTAGCGGGAGTCATGAGCAGTTCTTC.

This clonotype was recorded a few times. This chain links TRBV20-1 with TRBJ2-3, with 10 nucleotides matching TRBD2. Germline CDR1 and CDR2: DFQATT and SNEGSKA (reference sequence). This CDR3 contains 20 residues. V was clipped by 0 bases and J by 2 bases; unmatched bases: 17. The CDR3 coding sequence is TGCAGTGCTAGAGATAACCGCGCTAGCGGGAGTGTGGTCTTCACAGATACGCAGTATTTT. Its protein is CSARDNRASGSVVFTDTQYF.

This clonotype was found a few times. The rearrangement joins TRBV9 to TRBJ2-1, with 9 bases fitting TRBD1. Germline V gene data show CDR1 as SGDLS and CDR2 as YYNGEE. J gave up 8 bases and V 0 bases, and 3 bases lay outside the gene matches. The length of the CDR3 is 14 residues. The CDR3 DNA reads TGTGCCAGCAGCGTAGCGCGGACAGGGGATGAGCAGTTCTTC. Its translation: CASSVARTGDEQFF.

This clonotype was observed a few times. CDR3 protein: CASSPGTGRSYNEQFF. CDR3 nucleotide sequence: TGTGCCAGCAGCCCCGGGACAGGGAGGTCCTACAATGAGCAGTTCTTC. The rearrangement joins TRBV27 to TRBJ2-1, with 9 positions matching TRBD1. Germline loops: CDR1 MNHEY, CDR2 SMNVEV (reference sequence). The J segment lost 1 base and the V segment lost 6 bases, leaving 7 bases of the junction unmatched. This CDR3 spans 16 amino acids.

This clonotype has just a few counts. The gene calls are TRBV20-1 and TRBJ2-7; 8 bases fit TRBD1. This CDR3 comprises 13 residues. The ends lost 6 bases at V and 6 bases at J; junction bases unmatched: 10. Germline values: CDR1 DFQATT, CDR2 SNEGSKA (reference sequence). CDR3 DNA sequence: TGCAGTGCAGAACAGGACAGGGCTCTCGAGCAGTACTTC. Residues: CSAEQDRALEQYF.

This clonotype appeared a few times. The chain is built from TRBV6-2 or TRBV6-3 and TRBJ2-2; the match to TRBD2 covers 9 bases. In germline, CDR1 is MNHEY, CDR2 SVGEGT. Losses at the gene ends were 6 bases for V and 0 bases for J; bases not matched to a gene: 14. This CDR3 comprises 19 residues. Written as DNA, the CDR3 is TGTGCCAGCAGCCGATTCACTAGCGGGTCCCGAACGAACACCGGGGAGCTGTTTTTT. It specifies CASSRFTSGSRTNTGELFF.

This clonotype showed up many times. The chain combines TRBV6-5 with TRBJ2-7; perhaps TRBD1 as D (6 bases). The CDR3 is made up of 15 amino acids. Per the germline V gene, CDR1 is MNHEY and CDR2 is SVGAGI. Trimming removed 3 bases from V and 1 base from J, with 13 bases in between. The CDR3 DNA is TGTGCCAGCAGTTATTCTCCCGGACAGTCCTACGAGCAGTACTTC. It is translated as CASSYSPGQSYEQYF.